The 28 T cell receptor beta chains below were found in one sample sequenced in a study of T cell changes during pregnancy in multiple sclerosis (dated by TCRdb to about 2019). The method was the immunoSEQ multiplex PCR assay. TCRdb provides this immuneACCESS table in a form limited to in-frame rearrangements. Some clones are lacking; in checked studies, under half of them reflect an unresolved V gene, and why the rest are absent is not known. The sample yields roughly 100,000 clones; roughly 90% were counted once. The leading ten clones occupy about 3.5% of the sample. The specimen was peripheral blood, collected after pregnancy. These receptors were collected from a female donor with multiple sclerosis, enrolled in a pregnancy study.

The genes are TRBV2 and TRBJ1-4; tentatively, D is TRBD1 (5 bases). V lost 0 bases and J 4 bases, leaving 15 bases between the germline ends. Germline-derived CDR1 and CDR2 are SNHLY and FYNNEI. This CDR3 has 17 amino acids. CDR3 nucleotide sequence: TGTGCCAGCAGTGAAGCGCGTGGGGGGTTCGGTAATGAAAAACTGTTTTTT. Translating it yields CASSEARGGFGNEKLFF.

V and J are TRBV30 and TRBJ1-1; 8 nucleotides align to TRBD1. The CDR3 covers 13 residues. V trimming: 4 bases; J trimming: 3 bases; junction bases outside the gene matches: 4. CDR1 GTSNPN and CDR2 SVGIG come from the germline V gene (reference sequence). CDR3: CAWTDREDTEAFF. In nucleotides, the CDR3 is TGTGCCTGGACGGACAGGGAAGACACTGAAGCTTTCTTT. Based on the CDR3 plus reference TRBV30 and TRBJ1-1, the full variable domain is SQTIHQWPATLVQPVGSPLSLECTVEGTSNPNLYWYRQAAGRGLQLLFYSVGIGQISSEVPQNLSASRPQDRQFILSSKKLLLSDSGFYLCAWTDREDTEAFFGQGTRLTVV.

DNA for the CDR3: TGCAGCGCAGCCAGGCCAGATACGCAGTATTTT. Translated: CSAARPDTQYF. The V and J genes are TRBV29-1 and TRBJ2-3; D ambiguous. In germline, CDR1 is SQVTM, CDR2 ANQGSEA. Deletions cut 7 bases from V and 4 bases from J, with 9 bases between. This CDR3 is 11 amino acids long.

This chain connects TRBV7-9 to TRBJ1-4, with 7 bases fitting TRBD1. CDR3 length equals 15 residues. Germline lookup yields CDR1 SEHNR and CDR2 FQNEAQ (reference sequence). Trimming took 4 bases from V and 0 from J; bases not matched to a gene: 2. CDR3: CASSSGTATNEKLFF. For the CDR3, the DNA is TGTGCCAGCAGCTCCGGGACAGCAACTAATGAAAAACTGTTTTTT.

V gene TRBV7-8 combines with J gene TRBJ2-1; 9 bases agree with TRBD1. Germline-derived CDR1 and CDR2 are SGHVS and FQNEAQ. This CDR3 spans 13 amino acids. The ends lost 8 bases at V and 7 bases at J; junction bases unmatched: 6. The CDR3 here is CASPGTGINEQFF. The CDR3 region has the DNA TGTGCCAGCCCCGGGACAGGGATAAATGAGCAGTTCTTC.

The chain links TRBV12-5 to TRBJ2-1; no reliable D call. The V end lost 1 base, the J end lost 6 bases, and 13 bases lay between the germline ends. The CDR3 has 15 amino acids. CDR1 is LGHNT, CDR2 FRNRAP, per germline. The DNA for the CDR3 is TGTGCTAGTGGTTTGGGTGGCAGTGGAGTCAATGAGCAGTTCTTC. Translating it yields CASGLGGSGVNEQFF.

V usage is TRBV11-2 and J usage is TRBJ1-3; 7 nucleotides agree with TRBD1. V was clipped by 7 bases and J by 4 bases; unmatched bases: 4. The germline gives CDR1 SGHAT, CDR2 FQNNGV. The CDR3 sequence is 13 residues long. The CDR3 protein is CASTTGSGNTIYF. The CDR3 region has the DNA TGTGCCAGCACGACAGGGTCCGGAAACACCATATATTTT.

The chain couples TRBV9 to TRBJ1-2; no clear D gene. The germline CDR1 and CDR2 sequences are SGDLS and YYNGEE. The CDR3 contains 15 residues. V shed 5 bases and J shed 5 bases, with 19 bases lying between them. The CDR3 is CASSTGRESGYGYTF. The CDR3 bases are TGTGCCAGCAGTACCGGTAGGGAGTCGGGATATGGCTACACCTTC.

The V gene is TRBV7-2, the J gene TRBJ1-4, with TRBD1 as a possible D gene (6 bases). V was clipped by 5 bases and J by 7 bases, with 17 bases between them. The CDR3 runs to 15 residues. Germline V lookup: CDR1 SGHTA, CDR2 FQGNSA. The CDR3 nucleotides read TGTGCCAGCAGCCCGTTAGGGGGGGTCGGTGAAAAACTGTTTTTT. Translation gives CASSPLGGVGEKLFF.

This clone showed up just once. The genes are TRBV6-1 and TRBJ2-3, with D tentatively TRBD2 (5 bases). CDR1 is MNHNS, CDR2 SASEGT, per germline. Trimming cost V 2 bases and J 4 bases, with 13 bases left between them. CDR3 length: 15 amino acids. The CDR3 DNA reads TGTGCCAGCAGTGAACCGGGGATGGTGGCAGATACGCAGTATTTT. It translates to CASSEPGMVADTQYF.

This clone was counted between two and nine times. The rearrangement joins TRBV5-1 to TRBJ1-2; 9 positions agree with TRBD1. This CDR3 is 16 amino acids long. The ends lost 0 bases at V and 6 bases at J; junction bases unmatched: 9. The germline gives CDR1 SGHRS, CDR2 YFSETQ. The CDR3 is CASSLAPGQGVDGYTF. The DNA for the CDR3 is TGCGCCAGCAGCTTGGCTCCGGGACAGGGAGTGGATGGCTACACCTTC. The complete variable domain, with remaining parts taken from reference TRBV5-1 and TRBJ1-2, reads KAGVTQTPRYLIKTRGQQVTLSCSPISGHRSVSWYQQTPGQGLQFLFEYFSETQRNKGNFPGRFSGRQFSNSRSEMNVSTLELGDSALYLCASSLAPGQGVDGYTFGSGTRLTVV.

The CDR3 protein is CASSSPGLDQPQHF. The CDR3 region has the DNA TGTGCCAGCAGCTCCCCAGGGTTGGATCAGCCCCAGCATTTT. The chain is built from TRBV5-6 and TRBJ1-5; maybe TRBD1 (5 bases). CDR3 size: 14 residues. CDR1 SGHDT and CDR2 YYEEEE come from the germline V gene. V dropped 3 bases and J dropped 5 bases, with 12 bases sitting between them.

This clone occurred once. V usage is TRBV29-1 and J usage is TRBJ2-1; a possible D gene is TRBD2 (6 bases). CDR3 length: 15 amino acids. Germline CDR1 is SQVTM and CDR2 is ANQGSEA. V lost 7 bases and J lost 4, with 20 bases in between. CDR3 residues: CSGNGPRGRYNEQFF. In nucleotides, the CDR3 is TGCAGCGGAAACGGACCCCGGGGGAGGTACAATGAGCAGTTCTTC.

This chain uses TRBV6-1 with TRBJ2-1; 8 bases line up with TRBD1. CDR1 and CDR2 (germline): MNHNS, SASEGT. The V gene end was trimmed by 7 bases and the J gene end by 4 bases; junction bases not matched to a gene: 3. This CDR3 comprises 13 residues. The CDR3 protein is CASKGTGYNEQFF. In DNA form, the CDR3 reads TGTGCCAGCAAGGGGACAGGATACAATGAGCAGTTCTTC.

This chain connects TRBV19 to TRBJ2-1; 8 bases fit TRBD2. The CDR3 is 14 residues long. In germline, CDR1 is LNHDA, CDR2 SQIVND (reference sequence). Trimming at V came to 11 bases and at J to 8 bases, leaving 14 bases not matched to a gene. CDR3 DNA: TGTGCCGGCAACCCGGGACTAGGGGTTGATGAGCAGTTCTTC. Translated, it gives CAGNPGLGVDEQFF.

The chain recombines TRBV5-1 with TRBJ1-4; D is undetermined. The CDR3 is 16 amino acids. Germline values: CDR1 SGHRS, CDR2 YFSETQ. V was trimmed by 0 bases and J by 3 bases, leaving 12 bases between them. The CDR3 DNA reads TGCGCCAGCAGCTTGGATGCGGGAGCGGCTAATGAAAAACTGTTTTTT. Protein sequence: CASSLDAGAANEKLFF.

The J gene is TRBJ1-6, the V gene TRBV5-6; no definite D call. The CDR3 extends over 15 amino acids. Trimming took off 6 bases at V and 6 bases at J, with 16 bases between the two ends. The germline CDR1 and CDR2 sequences are SGHDT and YYEEEE. CDR3 sequence reads: CASIRGRHSNSPLHF. CDR3 coding DNA: TGTGCCAGCATCCGAGGGAGACACTCTAATTCACCCCTCCACTTT.

V and J are TRBV29-1 and TRBJ1-1; a weak D match, TRBD1 (6 bases). Trimming removed 3 bases at V and 4 bases at J, with 15 bases between. CDR1 and CDR2 (germline): SQVTM, ANQGSEA. The CDR3 contains 14 residues. CDR3: CSVDENRVVTEAFF. CDR3 coding DNA: TGCAGCGTTGATGAGAACAGGGTAGTCACTGAAGCTTTCTTT.

The J gene is TRBJ1-6, the V gene TRBV15, with 7 bases lining up with TRBD1. Germline-derived CDR1 and CDR2 are LNHNV and YYDKDF (reference sequence). Trimming removed 5 bases from V and 8 bases from J; junction bases left unmatched: 6. The CDR3 has 14 residues. The CDR3 DNA reads TGTGCCACCAGCCGCGGACAGGTGGATTCACCCCTCCACTTT. It codes for CATSRGQVDSPLHF.

This chain connects TRBV30 to TRBJ1-2; possible D gene TRBD1, 6 bases. The CDR3 length is 13 residues. The V end lost 2 bases, the J end lost 4 bases, and 11 bases lay between the germline ends. Germline assignment: CDR1 GTSNPN and CDR2 SVGIG (reference sequence). CDR3 sequence (DNA): TGTGCCTGGAGTTCGGGGGGCGCCTATGGCTACACCTTC. Protein: CAWSSGGAYGYTF. Supplemented by reference TRBV30 and TRBJ1-2, the full variable domain reads SQTIHQWPATLVQPVGSPLSLECTVEGTSNPNLYWYRQAAGRGLQLLFYSVGIGQISSEVPQNLSASRPQDRQFILSSKKLLLSDSGFYLCAWSSGGAYGYTFGSGTRLTVV.

The chain couples TRBV18 to TRBJ2-3, with TRBD1 identical over 9 bases. V was pared by 5 bases and J by 2 bases, with 5 bases of the junction left unmatched. This CDR3 has 15 residues. Germline-derived CDR1 and CDR2 are KGHSH and LQKENI. This CDR3 reads CASSAQGATTDTQYF. The CDR3 DNA reads TGTGCCAGCTCAGCACAGGGGGCCACCACAGATACGCAGTATTTT. The full variable domain, rest sourced from reference TRBV18 and TRBJ2-3, is NAGVMQNPRHLVRRRGQEARLRCSPMKGHSHVYWYRQLPEEGLKFMVYLQKENIIDESGMPKERFSAEFPKEGPSILRIQQVVRGDSAAYFCASSAQGATTDTQYFGPGTRLTVL.

The chain combines TRBV10-2 with TRBJ2-7, with 8 nucleotides matching TRBD2. In germline, CDR1 is WSHSY, CDR2 SAAADI. The CDR3 is 14 amino acids. V lost 4 bases, J lost 2 bases, and 4 bases stayed unmatched. DNA for the CDR3: TGCGCCAGCAGTGGATTAGCGGGGACCTACGAGCAGTACTTC. It encodes CASSGLAGTYEQYF.

The chain couples TRBV6-5 to TRBJ2-3, with D possibly matching TRBD2 (7 bases). The CDR3 has 16 residues. Germline V lookup: CDR1 MNHEY, CDR2 SVGAGI. V was cut by 2 bases and J by 2 bases, with 14 bases left in between. Here the CDR3 reads CASSYEPGGFTDTQYF. In nucleotides, the CDR3 is TGTGCCAGCAGTTACGAACCGGGGGGCTTCACAGATACGCAGTATTTT.

The V call is TRBV29-1, the J call TRBJ2-7; 7 positions match TRBD1. J was trimmed by 2 bases and V by 3 bases; bases with no gene match: 4. Per germline, CDR1 SQVTM and CDR2 ANQGSEA. This CDR3 has 13 residues. CDR3 sequence reads: CSVETGKAYEQYF. In DNA, the CDR3 is TGCAGCGTTGAGACAGGGAAGGCCTACGAGCAGTACTTC.

The chain has TRBV30 and TRBJ2-5; 7 nucleotides align to TRBD2. This CDR3 contains 14 residues. The V segment lost 2 bases and the J segment 5 bases; nucleotides outside the gene matches: 8. Germline lookup yields CDR1 GTSNPN and CDR2 SVGIG (reference sequence). CDR3 DNA sequence: TGTGCCTGGAGTTCGAGGGGACTACAGGAGACCCAGTACTTC. Encoded protein: CAWSSRGLQETQYF.

V is TRBV30 and J is TRBJ1-2; D remains ambiguous. Germline V gene data show CDR1 as GTSNPN and CDR2 as SVGIG (reference sequence). The CDR3 is made up of 12 amino acids. The ends were cut back, 2 bases at V and 0 bases at J, with 4 bases in the middle. The CDR3 spells CAWSTTNYGYTF. The CDR3, as DNA: TGTGCCTGGAGTACAACTAACTATGGCTACACCTTC.

The V call is TRBV9, the J call TRBJ1-1; D not resolved. This CDR3 contains 13 residues. V shed 1 base and J shed 5 bases, with 9 bases lying between them. Germline values: CDR1 SGDLS, CDR2 YYNGEE. CDR3 in amino acids: CASSVNFRTEAFF. The CDR3 DNA is TGTGCCAGCAGCGTAAATTTCAGAACTGAAGCTTTCTTT.

The chain links TRBV7-9 to TRBJ1-5, with 7 nucleotides matching TRBD1. This CDR3 has 14 residues. Per the germline V gene, CDR1 is SEHNR and CDR2 is FQNEAQ (reference sequence). The junction had 4 bases not matched to a gene; V was cut back by 5 bases and J by 3 bases. In DNA form, the CDR3 reads TGTGCCAGCAGCCGGGACAGTGTCAATCAGCCCCAGCATTTT. It encodes CASSRDSVNQPQHF.